Sequencing of this T cell receptor (beta chain) was carried out in a study of T-cell reconstitution after alpha-beta-depleted transplantation in children. The V segment lost 5 bases and the J segment 5 bases; nucleotides outside the gene matches: 10. CDR3 length: 14 amino acids. The germline V gene has CDR1 DFQATT and CDR2 SNEGSKA (reference sequence). This clonotype was picked up a small number of times. Using unique molecular identifiers, the investigators prepared the TCRbeta library. TCRdb used MiXCR to reprocess the PCR reads, holding one entry per CDR3 protein. The table shows approximately 400,000 distinct CDR3 sequences, with approximately 11% occurring only once.

The TCR comes from a human donor who donated a stem cell graft to a child with acute myeloid leukemia. This material consisted of PBMCs from the stem cell graft donor, taken from the stem cell graft. The rearrangement uses TRBV20-1 and TRBJ2-5; the match to TRBD2 covers 8 bases. This CDR3 reads CSAQPGLVYETQYF. The DNA for the CDR3 is TGCAGTGCTCAGCCGGGACTAGTATATGAGACCCAGTACTTC.